This T cell receptor beta chain was profiled in a study of OX40 agonist ivuxolimab in advanced cancers. TCRdb's table, derived via immunoSEQ multiplex PCR, lists solely in-frame clones and lacks some. This sample has under 70,000 clones; approximately 85% occur once, and the top ten carry 2% to 2.5%. This clone has just a few counts. Sequences were derived from CD4+ or CD8+ T cells sorted from blood, sampled in a trial of the OX40 agonist ivuxolimab. The TCR comes from an adult with an advanced solid tumor such as melanoma, head and neck, liver or kidney cancer.

CDR3 nucleotide sequence: TGTGCCACCAGCAGGGGGGAAGTCGACGAGCAGTACTTC. Its translation is CATSRGEVDEQYF. The rearrangement links TRBV15 to TRBJ2-7; TRBD1 or TRBD2 may be the D gene (5 bases each). Trimming took 3 bases from V and 5 from J, leaving 11 bases between them. CDR3 length: 13 amino acids. Germline V gene data show CDR1 as LNHNV and CDR2 as YYDKDF (reference sequence).